This TCR beta chain originates from a study of control samples from healthy donors and cancer patients. Clones were read by immunoSEQ multiplex PCR, and TCRdb kept only the in-frame ones, dropping some. This table has some 120,000 clones, approximately 87% appearing once. The V gene lost 5 bases and the J gene lost 0 bases, with 7 bases spanning the gap. Germline CDR1 and CDR2: SNHLY and FYNNEI. CDR3 size: 13 residues. The specimen sequenced was blood. This chain uses TRBV2 with TRBJ1-1, with no clear D. The source of this sequence is a man under 40 in good health. The CDR3 DNA reads as TGTGCCAGCAGTTCAGGACTGAACACTGAAGCTTTCTTT. Translation gives CASSSGLNTEAFF.